This T cell receptor (beta chain) derives from a study of blood T cell repertoires in COVID-19. Original analysis: How many nucleated cells were present was estimated from reference gene primer amplification. The table came from immunoSEQ multiplex PCR; TCRdb's copy has only in-frame clones and leaves some out. V, J and clone size reflect that table, while D and trimming were determined from the DNA. The sample holds a few hundred thousand clones, roughly 77% seen once. Losses at the gene ends were 3 bases for V and 4 bases for J; bases not matched to a gene: 4. Germline V gene sequence: CDR1 MGHRA, CDR2 YSYEKL. This CDR3 spans 15 amino acids. In this sample, this clone turned up a few times.

This sequence originates from an elderly woman with acute or convalescent COVID-19. Source material: peripheral blood. The rearrangement links TRBV4-1 to TRBJ1-3; 9 bases line up with TRBD1. CDR3 amino acids: CASSQRTGVGNTIYF. CDR3 nucleotides: TGCGCCAGCAGCCAGCGGACAGGGGTAGGAAACACCATATATTTT.